The TCR beta chain under discussion was sequenced for a study of blood T cell repertoires in COVID-19. About the study: Some COVID-19 samples were acute and others convalescent; all came from the United States, Italy and Spain.

Germline-derived CDR1 and CDR2 are SQVTM and ANQGSEA. The ends lost 4 bases at V and 3 bases at J; junction bases unmatched: 0. This CDR3 is built from 11 residues. Participants, about 18 to 90 years old, spanned 25 or so US areas. Cohort allocation depended upon clinical history that participants reported. Sequencing was performed with immunoSEQ multiplex PCR; in TCRdb, only in-frame clones are kept and a portion is missing. Of roughly 200,000 clones listed, under 90% were seen once; the top ten hold less than 4%. The TCR was taken from a woman aged 25 to 39 with acute COVID-19. Sequencing was carried out using PBMCs or T cells enriched from blood (not recorded which). The chain uses TRBV29-1 and TRBJ2-7; 7 bases align to TRBD2. CDR3 bases: TGCAGCGTTGGGGGGGGCTACGAGCAGTACTTC. This gives the protein CSVGGGYEQYF.